This entry describes one T cell receptor beta chain. Its cognate antigen has yet to be identified. Within one base of it there is no much larger clone, and no base qualities were kept. The library was made by the immunoSEQ multiplex PCR assay. Entries here come from immuneACCESS through TCRdb and include only in-frame sequences with V and J called. Some clones fail to appear in such tables; in the studies checked, an unresolved V gene covers under half of the shortfall, and the cause of the remainder is unknown. The sample contains about 380,000 clones, approximately 95% of them found a single time. The top ten constitute 0.015% to 0.02% of the sample. The sample comes from a study of shared T cell receptors in the human thymus (dated by TCRdb to the early 2020s). Looking at the study overall: The study investigated the way shared, self-reactive T-cell receptor alpha chains are produced in the human thymus.

The TCR originated in a human donor. The source material was thymocytes.

The CDR3 corresponds to CASSYLPLSGTDTQYF. The DNA reads TGTGCCAGCAGTTACCTCCCCCTTTCCGGCACAGATACGCAGTATTTT. In this chain, TRBV6-6 is recombined with TRBJ2-3; no D segment can be confidently identified. Trimming takes 2 bases from V and 1 base from J, and the germline ends sit 13 bases apart. The CDR3 contains 16 residues, cysteine and phenylalanine counted. The DNA shown is the 48-base CDR3, in frame from base 1. From a lookup of the germline V gene (reference sequence), CDR1 and CDR2 are MNHNY and SVGAGI.